Listed below are T cell receptor beta chains from one sample, sequenced in a study of OX40 agonist ivuxolimab in advanced cancers. Sequencing was performed with immunoSEQ multiplex PCR; in TCRdb, only in-frame clones are kept and a portion is missing. Of about 73,000 clones listed, 80% to 90% are singletons. This specimen consisted of CD4+ or CD8+ T cells sorted from blood, obtained in a trial of the OX40 agonist ivuxolimab. The source is an adult with an advanced solid tumor such as melanoma, head and neck, liver or kidney cancer. Each CDR3 is given with its conserved first and last residue. The order of the fields is CDR3 length, clone size, J gene, D gene, V gene, CDR3 DNA, CDR3 protein. D genes are given only for firm matches. A row's size may be missing; if present it is once, few, many or a size class.

len: 14; abundance: .; j_gene: TRBJ2-5; d_gene: TRBD1; v_gene: TRBV5-1; CDR3nt: TGCGCCAGCAGCTACGGACAGGCTCAAGAGACCCAGTACTTC; CDR3aa: CASSYGQAQETQYF
len: 18; abundance: once; j_gene: TRBJ2-3; d_gene: TRBD1; v_gene: TRBV9; CDR3nt: TGTGCCAGCAGCGCCGGGGGGACAGGGACAACTAGCACAGATACGCAGTATTTT; CDR3aa: CASSAGGTGTTSTDTQYF
len: 12; abundance: .; j_gene: TRBJ2-4; d_gene: .; v_gene: TRBV19; CDR3nt: TGTGCCAGTAGTATAGACGGAAACATTCAGTACTTC; CDR3aa: CASSIDGNIQYF
len: 12; abundance: once; j_gene: TRBJ1-2; d_gene: .; v_gene: TRBV6-1; CDR3nt: TGTGCCAGCAGTGAAGATCCCTATGGCTACACCTTC; CDR3aa: CASSEDPYGYTF
len: 15; abundance: .; j_gene: TRBJ2-3; d_gene: .; v_gene: TRBV19; CDR3nt: TGTGCCAGTAGTGACAGAGGCCCTAGCACAGATACGCAGTATTTT; CDR3aa: CASSDRGPSTDTQYF
len: 15; abundance: .; j_gene: TRBJ1-1; d_gene: TRBD1; v_gene: TRBV5-1; CDR3nt: TGCGCCAGCAGCACCCGACAGGGGTTGAGAGCTGAAGCTTTCTTT; CDR3aa: CASSTRQGLRAEAFF
len: 12; abundance: .; j_gene: TRBJ1-6; d_gene: .; v_gene: TRBV30; CDR3nt: TGTGCCTGGAGTGACCAGGGACGAGACCTCCACTTT; CDR3aa: CAWSDQGRDLHF
len: 13; abundance: .; j_gene: TRBJ2-7; d_gene: .; v_gene: TRBV15; CDR3nt: TGTGCCACCAGCAGAGATCCAGGCTACGAGCAGTACTTC; CDR3aa: CATSRDPGYEQYF
len: 13; abundance: .; j_gene: TRBJ1-1; d_gene: .; v_gene: TRBV11-3; CDR3nt: TGTGCCAGCAGCCCCCCGGGGGGCACTGAAGCTTTCTTT; CDR3aa: CASSPPGGTEAFF
len: 15; abundance: .; j_gene: TRBJ2-3; d_gene: .; v_gene: TRBV19; CDR3nt: TGTGCCAGTAACACAGGGATGAGGGTCACAGATACGCAGTATTTT; CDR3aa: CASNTGMRVTDTQYF
len: 13; abundance: once; j_gene: TRBJ2-7; d_gene: .; v_gene: TRBV6-6; CDR3nt: TGTGCCCCGCGGGACAGAAAGGTTTACGAGCAGTACTTC; CDR3aa: CAPRDRKVYEQYF
len: 15; abundance: .; j_gene: TRBJ2-2; d_gene: .; v_gene: TRBV7-3; CDR3nt: TGTGCCAGCAGCTTACAGGGGATAGTCACCGGGGAGCTGTTTTTT; CDR3aa: CASSLQGIVTGELFF
len: 14; abundance: few; j_gene: TRBJ1-1; d_gene: TRBD1; v_gene: TRBV7-2; CDR3nt: TGTGCCAGCAGCCTTCGCCAGGGGGATACTGAAGCTTTCTTT; CDR3aa: CASSLRQGDTEAFF